The 6 T cell receptor beta chains listed next were all sequenced from one sample in a study of T cell responses to AZD1222 COVID-19 vaccine. The protocol was immunoSEQ multiplex PCR, while the TCRdb copy is restricted to in-frame clones and leaves out a portion. The sample holds about 140,000 clones, 89% seen once. The input for sequencing was peripheral blood, taken on day 0 of AZD1222 vaccination. These receptors all stem from an adult in good health.

This chain connects TRBV7-9 to TRBJ1-2; no firm D call. The germline gives CDR1 SEHNR, CDR2 FQNEAQ (reference sequence). The CDR3 runs 14 residues. V was clipped by 8 bases and J by 10 bases, with 23 bases between them. The DNA for the CDR3 is TGTGCCAGCCGTGATTCTCCTCCGGCTGCTCCCTACACCTTC. This translates into CASRDSPPAAPYTF.

V is TRBV10-1 and J is TRBJ2-3; TRBD2 is a possible D gene (5 bases). Germline-derived CDR1 and CDR2 are WNHNN and SYGVQD (reference sequence). Trimming pared 8 bases from V and 1 base from J, leaving 16 bases between. This CDR3 contains 15 residues. The CDR3 DNA is TGCGCCAGCCTCCTCGAGGGATCTGGCACAGATACGCAGTATTTT. Translated, it gives CASLLEGSGTDTQYF.

The chain uses TRBV6-5 and TRBJ2-5, with 7 bases lining up with TRBD1. Germline V gene data show CDR1 as MNHEY and CDR2 as SVGAGI. The trim removed 6 bases at V and 2 bases at J, leaving 6 bases unmatched. CDR3 length: 14 amino acids. The CDR3 bases are TGTGCCAGCAGACGGACAGGAAGGCAAGAGACCCAGTACTTC. It is translated as CASRRTGRQETQYF.

Only one count was recorded for this clone. The chain combines TRBV27 with TRBJ2-7, with no clear D. The length of the CDR3 is 11 residues. Germline CDR1 MNHEY, CDR2 SMNVEV (reference sequence). Trimming shortened V by 3 bases and J by 2 bases, and 2 bases separated the two germline ends. CDR3 residues: CASSFPYEQYF. DNA for the CDR3: TGTGCCAGCAGTTTCCCCTACGAGCAGTACTTC.

The table lists this clone with a count of one. CDR3 sequence: CASSIPQYGYTF. The CDR3 bases are TGTGCCAGTAGTATCCCACAGTATGGCTACACCTTC. The chain couples TRBV19 to TRBJ1-2; no definite D call. The CDR3 loop spans 12 amino acids. Germline loops: CDR1 LNHDA, CDR2 SQIVND (reference sequence). Trimming cost V 3 bases and J 5 bases, with 7 bases left between them. Combining the CDR3 with reference TRBV19 and TRBJ1-2 gives the whole variable domain DGGITQSPKYLFRKEGQNVTLSCEQNLNHDAMYWYRQDPGQGLRLIYYSQIVNDFQKGDIAEGYSVSREKKESFPLTVTSAQKNPTAFYLCASSIPQYGYTFGSGTRLTVV.

The chain uses TRBV10-2 and TRBJ1-1; no reliable D call. Trimming stripped 10 bases from V and 4 bases from J, with 10 bases between. Germline V gene sequence: CDR1 WSHSY, CDR2 SAAADI. The CDR3 covers 11 residues. This CDR3 is CATTSGTEAFF. CDR3 nucleotide sequence: TGCGCCACCACGTCGGGCACTGAAGCTTTCTTT.